This T cell receptor (beta chain) was sequenced for a study of PD-1 blockade in classical Hodgkin lymphoma. Points from the study as a whole: Reasons behind the repertoire differences stay unclear, perhaps disease activity or earlier therapy.

The germline gives CDR1 MNHEY, CDR2 SMNVEV (reference sequence). This CDR3 comprises 14 residues. Trimming took 8 bases from V and 7 from J, leaving 17 bases between them. Turning to this clone: Antigen: not known.

The table came from immunoSEQ multiplex PCR; TCRdb's copy has only in-frame clones and leaves some out. The table includes approximately 35,000 clones, 94% detected once. Time point denoted: newly diagnosed, previously untreated cHL patient sample. This receptor was obtained from a human donor with classical Hodgkin lymphoma. The sample taken for sequencing was peripheral blood mononuclear cells (PBMCs). V usage is TRBV27 and J usage is TRBJ2-2; a possible D gene is TRBD2 (6 bases). The CDR3 protein is CASSGLRGGGELFF. CDR3 nucleotides: TGTGCCAGCTCGGGACTGAGAGGAGGCGGGGAGCTGTTTTTT.